A single sample is the source of the 6 T cell receptor beta chains below, sequenced in a study of cytomegalovirus exposure and HLA in healthy donors. Amplification used 60 Vbeta primers and 13 Jbeta primers. Produced via immunoSEQ multiplex PCR; TCRdb's table is partial and in-frame only. The repertoire consists of roughly 240,000 clones, with roughly 73% occurring once and the leading ten covering around 0.44%. Sequencing used PBMCs. These receptors all come from a boy aged 10-17 years in good health and CMV-seronegative.

The genes are TRBV2 and TRBJ2-1; 10 nucleotides align to TRBD2. CDR3 length: 14 residues. The V gene's germline CDR1 is SNHLY and CDR2 FYNNEI. V lost 7 bases, J lost 15 bases, and 15 bases stayed unmatched. The CDR3 here is CASTRLAGASPPFF. The CDR3 nucleotides read TGTGCCAGCACTCGTCTAGCGGGAGCTTCTCCTCCGTTCTTC.

The chain joins TRBV9 to TRBJ2-7, with D maybe TRBD1 (6 bases). V shed 3 bases and J shed 6 bases, with 10 bases lying between them. This CDR3 is 12 amino acids long. Germline V gives CDR1 SGDLS, CDR2 YYNGEE. The CDR3 protein is CASSDTGSEQYF. CDR3 in DNA: TGTGCCAGCAGCGATACAGGGAGCGAGCAGTACTTC.

This clone showed up just a few times. V usage is TRBV27 and J usage is TRBJ1-1, with D possibly matching TRBD1 (5 bases). The CDR3 totals 13 residues. Germline assignment: CDR1 MNHEY and CDR2 SMNVEV (reference sequence). Trimming removed 6 bases from V and 3 bases from J, with 11 bases in between. The CDR3 DNA is TGTGCCAGCAGCCGACAGCCTTACACTGAAGCTTTCTTT. Protein: CASSRQPYTEAFF.

The rearrangement uses TRBV13 and TRBJ1-4; 8 bases line up with TRBD1. In germline, CDR1 is PRHDT, CDR2 FYEKMQ (reference sequence). Trimming at V came to 5 bases and at J to 8 bases, leaving 10 bases not matched to a gene. The CDR3 is made up of 15 amino acids. The CDR3 coding sequence is TGTGCCAGCAGCGAGCCAAACAGGGGGGACGAAAAACTGTTTTTT. Amino acids: CASSEPNRGDEKLFF.

This chain uses TRBV4-2 with TRBJ2-1; TRBD1 is a possible D gene (7 bases). The CDR3 has 17 amino acids. CDR1 is LGHNA, CDR2 YNFKEQ, per germline. V was cut by 1 base and J by 9 bases, with 22 bases left in between. In DNA form, the CDR3 reads TGTGCCAGCAGCCAAGTCCCCGGTCCCCAGGGGGGCGGTGAGCAGTTCTTC. Translating gives CASSQVPGPQGGGEQFF.

V is TRBV7-9 and J is TRBJ2-1, with 13 bases lining up with TRBD2. Trimming at V came to 3 bases and at J to 8 bases, leaving 4 bases not matched to a gene. There are 15 residues in the CDR3. Germline V gene lookup returns CDR1 SEHNR and CDR2 FQNEAQ (reference sequence). The CDR3 bases are TGTGCCAGCAGCTTTGGGACTAGCGGGGAGGATGAGCAGTTCTTC. Its protein is CASSFGTSGEDEQFF.